This T cell receptor beta chain was observed in a study of early T cells in non-severe SARS-CoV-2 infection. Study-wide context: The chains were unpaired, and the sequenced material was bulk RNA from unsorted whole blood.

Study results and caveats: Matching against VDJdb likely underestimated virus-specific expansions, favoring anti-spike CD8.

Between the trimmed V and J ends, which lost 5 bases and 4 bases, there was a span of 14 bases. The CDR3 runs 14 residues. The germline V gene has CDR1 MNHEY and CDR2 SVGAGI. Attachment of unique molecular identifiers to individual cDNA molecules was performed. TCRdb processed the 5' RACE reads anew with MiXCR; each CDR3 protein has one entry. Among around 61,000 distinct CDR3 sequences listed, 10% to 12% were seen once. This clonotype came up many times. As yet, its antigen is unknown. This sequence was found in an adult who was a healthcare worker with PCR-confirmed SARS-CoV-2 infection or an uninfected control (not recorded which). The sample comprised whole blood. The chain has TRBV6-5 and TRBJ1-1; maybe TRBD1 (6 bases). DNA of the CDR3: TGTGCCAGCAGTCCCCGCGGGGGCCCCACTGAAGCTTTCTTT. The encoded protein is CASSPRGGPTEAFF.